The 9 T cell receptor beta chains presented below share a single source sample, sequenced in a study of cytomegalovirus exposure and HLA in healthy donors (dated by TCRdb to the late 2010s). Library prep was done by the immunoSEQ multiplex PCR assay. The multiplex PCR relied on a mix of 60 forward primers for TCR Vbeta segments and 13 reverse primers for TCR Jbeta segments. What TCRdb holds here is the immuneACCESS table cut down to in-frame rearrangements. Part of the clones is not present; checked against another copy, under half of the missing clones reflect an unresolved V gene, and the others are unexplained. This sample lists 200,000 to 250,000 clones; approximately 85% were detected once. The ten top clones hold roughly 2.5% of the sample. The sequencing sample was made of PBMCs. These TCRs come from a woman in her thirties or forties in good health and CMV-seronegative.

The chain links TRBV9 to TRBJ2-4; a possible D gene is TRBD2 (7 bases). Trimming cost V 0 bases and J 9 bases, with 10 bases left between them. Germline V CDR1 and CDR2: SGDLS, YYNGEE. The CDR3 is made up of 13 amino acids. As DNA, the CDR3 is TGTGCCAGCAGCGTAGACAGGGAGGGCATTCAGTACTTC. Its protein product is CASSVDREGIQYF.

The rearrangement joins TRBV28 to TRBJ2-5; 7 bases are a match to TRBD1. CDR3 length equals 16 residues. Germline V gene lookup returns CDR1 MDHEN and CDR2 SYDVKM. V shed 1 base and J 4 bases; nucleotides not matched to a gene: 9. The CDR3, as DNA: TGTGCCAGCAGTTTATCGCCCACAGGGGTGGGAGAGACCCAGTACTTC. Protein sequence: CASSLSPTGVGETQYF. Together with reference TRBV28 and TRBJ2-5, the CDR3 gives the full variable domain: DVKVTQSSRYLVKRTGEKVFLECVQDMDHENMFWYRQDPGLGLRLIYFSYDVKMKEKGDIPEGYSVSREKKERFSLILESASTNQTSMYLCASSLSPTGVGETQYFGPGTRLLVL.

This clone was counted between two and nine times. The chain couples TRBV18 to TRBJ2-3; a possible D gene is TRBD2 (6 bases). V was trimmed by 0 bases and J by 7 bases, leaving 8 bases between them. The CDR3 is 13 residues long. Germline CDR1 reads KGHSH; CDR2 reads LQKENI. CDR3 amino acids: CASSPPGLHTQYF. CDR3 DNA sequence: TGTGCCAGCTCACCACCGGGACTTCATACGCAGTATTTT.

V and J are TRBV10-1 and TRBJ1-1; no definite D call. This CDR3 spans 13 amino acids. V lost 5 bases and J 6 bases, leaving 13 bases between the germline ends. CDR1 and CDR2 from the germline V gene are WNHNN and SYGVQD (reference sequence). As DNA, the CDR3 is TGCGCCAGCAGTCTCTCCATCGGGGCTGAAGCTTTCTTT. This sequence encodes CASSLSIGAEAFF.

This chain joins TRBV5-6 and TRBJ2-7; 11 bases are shared with TRBD2. Germline V lookup: CDR1 SGHDT, CDR2 YYEEEE. V lost 7 bases, J lost 3 bases, and 6 bases stayed unmatched. This CDR3 has 14 residues. The CDR3 region is CASQLAGEGYEQYF. For the CDR3, the DNA is TGTGCCAGCCAACTAGCGGGAGAAGGCTACGAGCAGTACTTC.

This clone was detected once. V is TRBV25-1 and J is TRBJ1-6, with D uncertain. The V end was cut by 5 bases, the J end by 11 bases, with 16 bases between. There are 14 residues in the CDR3. Germline CDR1 reads MGHDK; CDR2 reads SYGVNS. The CDR3 DNA is TGTGCCAGCAGTCCTCCCGGGTCCCCAGCACCCCTCCACTTT. Protein: CASSPPGSPAPLHF.

The rearrangement links TRBV7-2 to TRBJ2-2; D not certain. The CDR3 extends over 15 amino acids. V gave up 1 base and J gave up 5 bases, with 11 bases separating them. CDR1 SGHTA and CDR2 FQGNSA come from the germline V gene. The CDR3 reads CASSLVIWATGELFF. In DNA form, the CDR3 reads TGTGCCAGCAGCTTAGTTATTTGGGCAACCGGGGAGCTGTTTTTT.

This clone was counted between two and nine times. V gene TRBV5-1 combines with J gene TRBJ2-3, with D possibly TRBD2 on 5 matching bases. V lost 4 bases and J lost 2, with 14 bases in between. The CDR3 contains 15 residues. Germline V gene lookup returns CDR1 SGHRS and CDR2 YFSETQ. The CDR3 loop reads CASSPRGAYTDTQYF. The DNA of the CDR3 is TGCGCCAGCAGCCCCCGGGGTGCCTACACAGATACGCAGTATTTT.

The chain has TRBV28 and TRBJ2-7; TRBD2 is a possible D gene (5 bases). V was cut by 2 bases and J by 5 bases, with 10 bases left in between. The CDR3 runs 13 residues. Germline values: CDR1 MDHEN, CDR2 SYDVKM. CDR3 in DNA: TGTGCCAGCAGTTTAGAGAGGGTCCACGAGCAGTACTTC. Translated: CASSLERVHEQYF.